This T cell receptor beta chain was obtained from a study of blood T cell repertoires in COVID-19. The method was immunoSEQ multiplex PCR; TCRdb's version includes in-frame clones alone and lacks a portion of them. The sample lists roughly 350,000 clones; 92% were seen once. Germline-derived CDR1 and CDR2 are LGHDT and YNNKEL (reference sequence). This CDR3 is 16 amino acids long. The V and J ends lost 0 bases and 3 bases respectively, with 13 bases between them. Material for sequencing was PBMCs or T cells enriched from blood (not recorded which). This receptor was obtained from a woman in her twenties or thirties who had recovered from COVID-19. The chain links TRBV3-1 (or the pseudogene TRBV3-2) to TRBJ2-3; a possible D gene is TRBD2 (5 bases). The CDR3 is CASSQDLSGLTDTQYF. The CDR3 nucleotides are TGTGCCAGCAGCCAAGATCTGAGCGGATTAACAGATACGCAGTATTTT.